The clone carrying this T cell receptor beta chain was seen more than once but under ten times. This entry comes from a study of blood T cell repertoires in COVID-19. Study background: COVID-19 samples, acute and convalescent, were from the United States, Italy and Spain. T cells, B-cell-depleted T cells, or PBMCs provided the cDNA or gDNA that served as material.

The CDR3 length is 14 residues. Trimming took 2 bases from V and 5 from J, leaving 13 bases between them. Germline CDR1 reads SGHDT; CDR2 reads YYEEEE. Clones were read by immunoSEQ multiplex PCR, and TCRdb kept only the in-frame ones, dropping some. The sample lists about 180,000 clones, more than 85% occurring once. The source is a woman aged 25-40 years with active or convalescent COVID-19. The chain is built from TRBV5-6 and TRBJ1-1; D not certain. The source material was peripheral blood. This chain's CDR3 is CASSFATRRTEAFF. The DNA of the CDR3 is TGTGCCAGCAGCTTTGCGACAAGGAGGACTGAAGCTTTCTTT.